A selection of T cell receptor beta chains follows, all from one sample in a study of blood T cells in healthy people across ages. TCRdb reprocessed the 5' RACE reads with MiXCR, giving one entry per CDR3 protein. Here the sample spans hundreds of thousands of distinct CDR3 sequences, about 43% being singletons. Specimen: blood. These receptors all stem from a man older than 75 in good health. Both conserved end residues are part of each CDR3. The order of the fields is J gene, D gene, clone size, V gene, CDR3 DNA, CDR3 protein. A D gene is named only where the DNA matches it firmly. The size of a clone is reported for some rows only, either as once, few or many, or as a class for expanded clones.

>TRBJ2-1|TRBD1|-|TRBV20-1
TGCAGTGCACCCGAGAGACAGGGAATGCGTGAGCAGTTCTTC
CSAPERQGMREQFF
>TRBJ2-3|-|few|TRBV6-2/TRBV6-3
TGTGCCAGCAGCTGGACTCTACTTCGTCCTAGCACAGATACGCAGTATTTT
CASSWTLLRPSTDTQYF
>TRBJ1-2|-|-|TRBV27
TGTGCCAGCAGTTCTTCCGGACAGCCCCACTATGGCTACACCTTC
CASSSSGQPHYGYTF
>TRBJ1-2|-|few|TRBV6-5
TGTGCCAGCAGTTTCCAAGCACAGGCGGGAACTAACTATGGCTACACCTTC
CASSFQAQAGTNYGYTF
>TRBJ2-5|TRBD2|-|TRBV7-9
TGTGCCAGCAGCTTAGCTAGCGGGAGGGTAGAGCAGTACTTC
CASSLASGRVEQYF
>TRBJ2-3|TRBD1|-|TRBV5-1
TGCGCCAGCAGCTTTGATCAGGGGGCAGGTGATACGCAGTATTTT
CASSFDQGAGDTQYF
>TRBJ2-3|TRBD1|-|TRBV28
TGTGCCAGCAGCGCAGGGGACAGAGGAACAGATACGCAGTATTTT
CASSAGDRGTDTQYF
>TRBJ2-5|-|-|TRBV7-2
TGTGCCAGCAGCTTCTCTTCGTACCAAGAGACCCAGTACTTC
CASSFSSYQETQYF
>TRBJ1-5|-|-|TRBV6-2/TRBV6-3
TGTGCCAGCAGTTACCAGGGAAAGAGGAGTCAGCCCCAGCATTTT
CASSYQGKRSQPQHF
>TRBJ1-1|-|many|TRBV29-1
TGCAGCTCAAATGATTGGGGTGATGAGGCTTTCTTT
CSSNDWGDEAFF
>TRBJ1-6|TRBD1|-|TRBV27
TGTGCCAGCAGTTTATCGAAGAATCGCAGGGGGACTTTTCAGTCACCCCTCCACTTT
CASSLSKNRRGTFQSPLHF
>TRBJ2-5|-|-|TRBV28
TGTGCCAGCAGTCAATACAGGGTCGCAGGGGAGACCCAGTACTTC
CASSQYRVAGETQYF
>TRBJ2-1|TRBD1|-|TRBV7-9
TGTGCCAGCACCAAACGACGGACAGGGAGTGGGGATGAGCAGTTCTTC
CASTKRRTGSGDEQFF
>TRBJ2-1|TRBD2|few|TRBV3-1
TGTGCCAGCAGCCAAGACGAGCTCGGGACTAGCGGGAGATTCGATGAGCAGTTCTTC
CASSQDELGTSGRFDEQFF
>TRBJ2-7|-|-|TRBV7-9
TGTGCCAGCAGCTTACGCGGAGAAGGGTACGAGCAGTACTTC
CASSLRGEGYEQYF
>TRBJ2-5|-|-|TRBV18
TGTGCCAGCTCACGTCAACTGAAGTACCAAGAGACCCAGTACTTC
CASSRQLKYQETQYF